One sample yielded the 3 T cell receptor beta chains listed below, sequenced in a study of T cell responses to AZD1222 COVID-19 vaccine. Clones were read by immunoSEQ multiplex PCR, and TCRdb kept only the in-frame ones, dropping some. The sample includes about 200,000 clones, roughly nine tenths of them seen just once. This specimen was peripheral blood, taken 28 days after the second AZD1222 dose. The receptors stem from an adult who received the AZD1222 COVID-19 vaccine.

The rearrangement links TRBV28 to TRBJ1-6, with unresolved D. The germline gives CDR1 MDHEN, CDR2 SYDVKM. The V and J ends lost 2 bases and 7 bases respectively, with 12 bases between them. The length of the CDR3 is 15 residues. CDR3 loop: CASSLGEMANSPLHF. The DNA of the CDR3 is TGTGCCAGCAGTTTAGGGGAAATGGCCAATTCACCCCTCCACTTT.

This clone turned up a few times. The rearrangement links TRBV27 to TRBJ1-2; 9 bases match TRBD1. V dropped 8 bases and J dropped 4; count of bases not matched to a gene: 8. Germline V gene data show CDR1 as MNHEY and CDR2 as SMNVEV (reference sequence). The CDR3 loop spans 14 amino acids. CDR3 amino acids: CASSPGQGLYGYTF. CDR3 bases: TGTGCCAGCTCGCCGGGACAGGGACTCTATGGCTACACCTTC.

In regard to this clone: The same CDR3 arises from other DNA sequences in this sample as well. The genes are TRBV7-9 and TRBJ1-5; D remains unclear. With 5 bases removed from V and 3 bases from J, the gap between germline ends came to 11 bases. From germline, CDR1 is SEHNR and CDR2 FQNEAQ (reference sequence). The CDR3 extends over 14 amino acids. For the CDR3, the DNA is TGTGCCAGCAGCCCCGACCGTCTCAATCAGCCCCAGCATTTT. Encoded protein: CASSPDRLNQPQHF. The complete variable domain, with remaining parts taken from reference TRBV7-9 and TRBJ1-5, reads DTGVSQNPRHKITKRGQNVTFRCDPISEHNRLYWYRQTLGQGPEFLTYFQNEAQLEKSRLLSDRFSAERPKGSFSTLEIQRTEQGDSAMYLCASSPDRLNQPQHFGDGTRLSIL.